Listed below are T cell receptor beta chains from one sample, sequenced in a study of T-cell reconstitution after alpha-beta-depleted transplantation in children. TCRdb reprocessed the PCR reads via MiXCR and lists one record per CDR3 protein. The repertoire holds nearly 350,000 distinct CDR3 sequences, with 15% to 20% as singletons. Sequenced here: PBMCs, mostly from graft donor cells, sampled 360 days after TCRalphabeta/CD19-depleted stem cell transplant. The receptor source for this set is a male patient aged 2 to 9 who had a stem cell transplant for acute lymphoblastic leukemia, so the T cells may come from the graft donor. Each CDR3 is given with its conserved first and last residue.

J | V | CDR3
TRBJ2-7 | TRBV20-1 | CSATGTGKNEQYF
TRBJ2-1 | TRBV4-3 | CASSPTSGISSYNEQFF
TRBJ2-7 | TRBV20-1 | CSARARDYSYEQYF
TRBJ1-5 | TRBV12-3/TRBV12-4 | CASSGLGGRRQPQHF
TRBJ2-5 | TRBV6-6 | CASTLAGPETQYF
TRBJ1-2 | TRBV5-1 | CASSLAGTGSPPYGYTF
TRBJ2-5 | TRBV6-4 | CASSPPPLLNTGETQYF
TRBJ1-2 | TRBV30 | CAWKGNPGGYTF
TRBJ2-3 | TRBV4-1 | CAVSQGTGGYTDTQYF
TRBJ2-5 | TRBV20-1 | CSAYASGRAKETQYF
TRBJ2-1 | TRBV29-1 | CSVEFTTSGIYNEQFF
TRBJ2-7 | TRBV9 | CASSVAVGAYEQYF
TRBJ1-5 | TRBV30 | CAWSRWGEGNQPQHF
TRBJ2-7 | TRBV20-1 | CSARSRTGAGEQYF
TRBJ2-6 | TRBV5-1 | CASSLSGFGANVLTF
TRBJ2-1 | TRBV7-6 | CASSSGPLGEQFF
TRBJ2-7 | TRBV7-9 | CASSLGVSRRDLYEQYF
TRBJ2-7 | TRBV14 | CASSPLGRFSYEQYF
TRBJ2-1 | TRBV7-2 | CASSRISGSGSYNEQFF
TRBJ2-2 | TRBV27 | CASAHGGYTGELFF
TRBJ2-3 | TRBV5-1 | CASSLGQAYTDTQYF
TRBJ2-7 | TRBV5-1 | CASSSPGQRSKYF
TRBJ2-7 | TRBV27 | CASSHQREAYEQYF
TRBJ2-7 | TRBV20-1 | CSASVYEQYF
TRBJ2-2 | TRBV5-1 | CASSLASGSVTGELFF
TRBJ2-7 | TRBV12-3/TRBV12-4 | CASSLALSSYEQYF
TRBJ2-5 | TRBV7-8 | CASSPGLAGVRETQYF
TRBJ1-4 | TRBV12-3/TRBV12-4 | CASSFGSSGEKLFF
TRBJ2-3 | TRBV28 | CASWDRNTDTQYF
TRBJ1-1 | TRBV7-4 | CASRLAQRGRAEAFF
TRBJ2-1 | TRBV7-9 | CASSLRGQTDSQFF
TRBJ2-1 | TRBV29-1 | CSVEGDLRGGELGNEQFF